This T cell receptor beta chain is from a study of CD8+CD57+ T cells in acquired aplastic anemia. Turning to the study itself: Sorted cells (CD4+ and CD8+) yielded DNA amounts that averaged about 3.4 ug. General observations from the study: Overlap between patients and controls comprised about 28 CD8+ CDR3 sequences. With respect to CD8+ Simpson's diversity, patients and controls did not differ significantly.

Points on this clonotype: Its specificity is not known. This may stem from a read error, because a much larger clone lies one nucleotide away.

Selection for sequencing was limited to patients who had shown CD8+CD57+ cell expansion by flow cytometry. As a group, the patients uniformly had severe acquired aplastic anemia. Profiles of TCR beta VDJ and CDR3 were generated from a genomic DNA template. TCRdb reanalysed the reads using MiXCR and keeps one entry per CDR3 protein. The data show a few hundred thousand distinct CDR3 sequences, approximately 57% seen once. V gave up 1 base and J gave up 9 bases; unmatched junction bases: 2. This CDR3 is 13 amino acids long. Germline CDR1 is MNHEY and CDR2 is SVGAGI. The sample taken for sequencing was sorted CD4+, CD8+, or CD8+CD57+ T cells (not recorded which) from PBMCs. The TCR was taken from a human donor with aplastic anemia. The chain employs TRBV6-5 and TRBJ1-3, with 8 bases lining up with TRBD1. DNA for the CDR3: TGTGCCAGCAGTTACTACAGGGGGAGCACCATATATTTT. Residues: CASSYYRGSTIYF.